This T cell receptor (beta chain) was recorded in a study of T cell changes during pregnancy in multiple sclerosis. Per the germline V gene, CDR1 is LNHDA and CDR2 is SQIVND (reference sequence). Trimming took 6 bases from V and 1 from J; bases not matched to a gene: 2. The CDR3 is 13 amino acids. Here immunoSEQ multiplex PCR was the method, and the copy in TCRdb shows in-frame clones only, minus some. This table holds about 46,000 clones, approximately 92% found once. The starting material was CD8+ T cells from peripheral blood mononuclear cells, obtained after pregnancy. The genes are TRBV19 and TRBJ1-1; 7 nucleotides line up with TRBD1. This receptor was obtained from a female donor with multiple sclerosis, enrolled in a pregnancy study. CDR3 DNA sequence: TGTGCCAGTAGCAGGGGGTGGAACACTGAAGCTTTCTTT. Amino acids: CASSRGWNTEAFF.